This TCR beta chain appears in the sequencing data of a study of blood T cell repertoires in COVID-19. As for the study in general: Donors in the United States, Italy and Spain gave samples during acute or convalescent COVID-19. T cells, B-cell-depleted T cells, or PBMCs provided the cDNA or gDNA that served as material.

Source study methods: Amplification of reference gene primers provided the estimated nucleated cell counts. Sequencing used immunoSEQ multiplex PCR; TCRdb keeps in-frame clones, though not all of them. The DNA was the basis for D and trimming; V, J and clone size are from that table. Of 70,000 to 90,000 clones in the sample, 65% to 85% are singletons; the top ten hold roughly 10%. Trimming left V 4 bases short and J 1 base short, with 7 bases between. Germline V gene data show CDR1 as ENHRY and CDR2 as SYGVKD. The CDR3 is 13 amino acids. J is TRBJ2-5 and V is TRBV10-3; no clear D gene. The sequencing input was peripheral blood. This receptor was obtained from a man aged 70 or older with acute or convalescent COVID-19. The CDR3 nucleotides read TGTGCCATCAGTGTAACTTCCCAAGAGACCCAGTACTTC. Translating gives CAISVTSQETQYF.